The TCR beta chain under discussion was sequenced for a study of T cell responses to AZD1222 COVID-19 vaccine. About this clone itself: Its antigen is unidentified.

Study conclusions and caveats: In the spike-specific TCR repertoire, nearly half reportedly target unmutated variant regions. Dominant CD4 TCR responses targeted spike regions 160-218 and 743-854.

Sequencing was performed with immunoSEQ multiplex PCR; in TCRdb, only in-frame clones are kept and a portion is missing. Among some 150,000 clones, roughly nine tenths were seen once, and the ten largest hold roughly 1.5%. Second doses that came at about 4 or about 12 weeks were put together. CDR1 is LNHDA, CDR2 SQIVND, per germline (reference sequence). The CDR3 contains 15 residues. The junction had 7 bases not matched to a gene; V was cut back by 6 bases and J by 3 bases. The origin of this receptor is an adult who received the AZD1222 COVID-19 vaccine. The V call is TRBV19, the J call TRBJ1-4, with TRBD1 identical over 7 bases. The sample in question was peripheral blood, obtained 28 days after the second AZD1222 dose. CDR3 in DNA: TGTGCCAGTAGGGTCGGGCAGGGGGCTAATGAAAAACTGTTTTTT. It yields the protein CASRVGQGANEKLFF. The complete variable domain, with remaining parts taken from reference TRBV19 and TRBJ1-4, reads DGGITQSPKYLFRKEGQNVTLSCEQNLNHDAMYWYRQDPGQGLRLIYYSQIVNDFQKGDIAEGYSVSREKKESFPLTVTSAQKNPTAFYLCASRVGQGANEKLFFGSGTQLSVL.